These 16 T cell receptor beta chains were all obtained from the same sample, sequenced in a study of naive and memory T cell subsets. Both TRBC1 and TRBC2 were covered by a beta constant-region primer of two equimolar oligonucleotides. TCRdb independently ran MiXCR on the UMI-ligation and nested PCR reads; one entry per CDR3 protein. The sample records 84,000 or so distinct CDR3 sequences, 6% to 7.5% being singletons. The sample taken for sequencing was central memory CD4+ T cells from blood. The source of these receptors is a human donor in good health.

This clonotype was counted a few times. V and J are TRBV11-1 and TRBJ2-3, with D unresolved. The CDR3 has 10 residues. Germline V gives CDR1 SGHAT, CDR2 FQDESV (reference sequence). The V and J ends lost 8 bases and 4 bases respectively, with 4 bases between them. DNA of the CDR3: TGTGCCAGCGGACCAGATACGCAGTATTTT. Its translation: CASGPDTQYF.

The chain uses TRBV14 and TRBJ2-1; D gene ambiguous. The CDR3 is 15 amino acids. CDR1 is SGHDN, CDR2 FVKESK, per germline. V was pared by 2 bases and J by 0 bases, with 8 bases between. As DNA, the CDR3 is TGTGCCAGCAGCCAATTCCCTAGCTCCTACAATGAGCAGTTCTTC. Translating gives CASSQFPSSYNEQFF.

V and J are TRBV7-2 and TRBJ2-3, with D perhaps assigned TRBD1 or TRBD2 (5 bases each). This CDR3 contains 18 residues. Trimming took off 3 bases at V and 1 base at J, with 20 bases between the two ends. CDR1 SGHTA and CDR2 FQGNSA come from the germline V gene. CDR3 region: CASSFKGVSGGRTDTQYF. CDR3 nucleotides: TGTGCCAGCAGCTTCAAAGGGGTATCAGGAGGACGCACAGATACGCAGTATTTT.

This clonotype occurred many times. The rearrangement links TRBV12-3 or TRBV12-4 to TRBJ1-1; TRBD1 agrees at 7 bases. Trimming cost V 1 base and J 11 bases; bases outside gene matches: 16. The CDR3 is 16 residues long. In DNA, the CDR3 is TGTGCCAGCAGTTTAGTTCCCCAGACAGGGCGCACGGAGGCTTTCTTT. Amino acids: CASSLVPQTGRTEAFF.

This clonotype was counted many times. The J gene is TRBJ2-3, the V gene TRBV11-3; the D gene could be TRBD1 or TRBD2 (6 bases each). V was cut by 5 bases and J by 5 bases, with 11 bases left in between. In germline, CDR1 is SGHNT, CDR2 YENEEA. The CDR3 runs 13 residues. The CDR3 protein is CASSPGGGDTQYF. For the CDR3, the DNA is TGTGCCAGCAGCCCAGGAGGGGGAGATACGCAGTATTTT.

This clonotype was counted many times. The chain is built from TRBV2 and TRBJ1-6, with D unclear. CDR1 and CDR2 (germline): SNHLY, FYNNEI. Trimming pared 3 bases from V and 7 bases from J, leaving 10 bases between. The CDR3 has 14 residues. CDR3 in DNA: TGTGCCAGCAGTGAGCGGGGTATCAATTCACCCCTCCACTTT. Translating it yields CASSERGINSPLHF.

The chain joins TRBV24-1 to TRBJ2-1, with TRBD2 as a possible D gene (6 bases). The CDR3 sequence is 17 residues long. The germline V and J ends were trimmed by 2 bases and 4 bases, with 17 bases remaining between them. The germline gives CDR1 KGHDR, CDR2 SFDVKD. The chain's CDR3 is CATSDSGRDLYYNEQFF. CDR3 coding DNA: TGTGCCACCAGTGATTCGGGCCGGGACTTATATTACAATGAGCAGTTCTTC.

This clonotype was seen at least ten times. The V and J genes are TRBV29-1 and TRBJ1-1; no clear D. CDR1 SQVTM and CDR2 ANQGSEA come from the germline V gene. V was shortened by 2 bases and J by 3 bases, with 7 bases between the two germline ends. CDR3 length: 12 residues. The chain's CDR3 is CSVEIGYTEAFF. The CDR3, as DNA: TGCAGCGTTGAAATCGGGTACACTGAAGCTTTCTTT.

This chain connects TRBV30 to TRBJ2-6; a weak D match, TRBD1 (5 bases). Trimming removed 5 bases at V and 10 bases at J, with 9 bases between. Germline values: CDR1 GTSNPN, CDR2 SVGIG (reference sequence). CDR3 length equals 11 residues. Here the CDR3 DNA reads TGTGCCTGGTGGACACCTAACGTCCTGACTTTC. Protein: CAWWTPNVLTF. Full variable domain (rest looked up from reference TRBV30 and TRBJ2-6): SQTIHQWPATLVQPVGSPLSLECTVEGTSNPNLYWYRQAAGRGLQLLFYSVGIGQISSEVPQNLSASRPQDRQFILSSKKLLLSDSGFYLCAWWTPNVLTFGAGSRLTVL.

The genes are TRBV6-2 or TRBV6-3 and TRBJ2-7, with D tentatively TRBD1 (5 bases). Trimming took off 2 bases at V and 3 bases at J, with 8 bases between the two ends. The CDR3 totals 13 residues. In germline, CDR1 is MNHEY, CDR2 SVGEGT. Here the CDR3 reads CASSYTDIYEQYF. CDR3 DNA sequence: TGTGCCAGCAGTTACACGGACATCTACGAGCAGTACTTC.

The V and J genes are TRBV6-6 and TRBJ2-1, with 9 bases identical to TRBD2. The CDR3 has 14 amino acids. V gave up 6 bases and J gave up 5 bases; unmatched junction bases: 5. The germline V gene encodes CDR1 MNHNY and CDR2 SVGAGI (reference sequence). The CDR3 sequence is CASRGLARDNEQFF. DNA of the CDR3: TGTGCCAGCAGGGGACTAGCAAGAGACAATGAGCAGTTCTTC.

This chain connects TRBV30 to TRBJ1-6; D is ambiguous. The CDR3 contains 16 residues. Trimming took off 1 base at V and 9 bases at J, with 19 bases between the two ends. The germline CDR1 and CDR2 sequences are GTSNPN and SVGIG (reference sequence). The CDR3 DNA follows: TGTGCCTGGAGTGCTCTCTCGGGGTACGGGAGTTCACCCCTCCACTTT. Residues: CAWSALSGYGSSPLHF.

This clonotype was seen more than once but under ten times. The chain carries TRBV27 and TRBJ1-1; no definite D call. This CDR3 comprises 14 residues. Germline-derived CDR1 and CDR2 are MNHEY and SMNVEV (reference sequence). V gave up 8 bases and J gave up 0 bases, with 13 bases separating them. For the CDR3, the DNA is TGTGCCAGCTCCCGAATGGGATTGAACACTGAAGCTTTCTTT. Its translation: CASSRMGLNTEAFF.

This clonotype was observed many times. The chain links TRBV11-1 to TRBJ2-7; D is ambiguous. Trimming cost V 5 bases and J 2 bases, with 10 bases left between them. Germline V gene sequence: CDR1 SGHAT, CDR2 FQDESV (reference sequence). This CDR3 is built from 13 residues. The CDR3 DNA sequence: TGTGCCAGCAGCAAAACAGACGCCTACGAGCAGTACTTC. It translates to CASSKTDAYEQYF.

This clonotype was counted at least ten times. The V call is TRBV29-1, the J call TRBJ1-5; D not resolved. Trimming stripped 4 bases from V and 4 bases from J, with 11 bases between. This CDR3 has 13 residues. CDR1 and CDR2 from the germline V gene are SQVTM and ANQGSEA. DNA of the CDR3: TGCAGCGTTGGAAACGCGGGGAATCAGCCCCAGCATTTT. Its translation is CSVGNAGNQPQHF.

J is TRBJ2-4 and V is TRBV7-2; D gene unclear. In germline, CDR1 is SGHTA, CDR2 FQGNSA. Trimming removed 5 bases from V and 8 bases from J, with 19 bases in between. The CDR3 loop spans 15 amino acids. The chain's CDR3 is CASSPSYGLGYIQYF. In nucleotides, the CDR3 is TGTGCCAGCAGCCCGTCGTACGGGCTTGGATACATTCAGTACTTC. The variable domain in full, with the rest retrieved from reference TRBV7-2 and TRBJ2-4, is GAGVSQSPSNKVTEKGKDVELRCDPISGHTALYWYRQSLGQGLEFLIYFQGNSAPDKSGLPSDRFSAERTGGSVSTLTIQRTQQEDSAVYLCASSPSYGLGYIQYFGAGTRLSVL.